This T cell receptor (beta chain) is from a study of beta chain features in type 1 diabetes (dated by TCRdb to 2017 to 2018). Regarding the research as a whole: Mean age, gender distribution, total cell number and subset yield did not differ between patients and healthy donors. The study compared TCRB repertoires of sorted circulating CD4+ T cell subsets between recently diagnosed type 1 diabetes patients and matched healthy donors. A total of about 100,000,000 sorted cells were examined across all samples, and RNA yield correlated strongly with the number of cells per subset. Whereas all 30 or so donors provided naive and central memory subsets, regulatory and stem cell-like memory subsets were isolated from just 8 patients and roughly eight healthy donors. Broader findings and caveats from the paper: A moderate but significant shortening of TCRB CDR3 length was observed in type 1 diabetes patients in all four CD4+ subsets. Because the HLA sub-analyses included only small numbers of individuals, any influence of HLA type on TCRB rearrangement was left unresolved. Shorter templates might be favored by PCR, yet because patient and control samples were amplified and corrected together, any such skew would affect both groups equally. Naive, central memory and regulatory TCRB repertoires appeared more similar among patients than among healthy donors. Patients with type 1 diabetes made fewer insertions and deleted more nucleotides at VDJ recombination sites, implying thymic rearrangement abnormalities. Because cDNA was sequenced instead of genomic DNA, activated cells with high expression could be over-represented, although the groups did not differ in activation or CD3 levels.

The High Capacity cDNA Reverse Transcription Kit was used to reverse transcribe all of the isolated RNA, meaning that expressed TCRB transcripts were what got sequenced. Naive, central memory and regulatory T cell samples underwent deep immunoSEQ sequencing, averaging roughly 3.5 million total reads per sample. Sorted cells were lysed in RLT buffer and RNA was extracted with DNase-treated RNeasy Micro or Mini kits, depending on cell number. To prevent cross-contamination, every cell subset was processed on its own, while patient and healthy donor samples were processed together. Using the immunoSEQ multiplex PCR, TCRB sequences were amplified from cDNA into 87-bp fragments spanning the CDR3 region. Sequencing of the amplicons was performed on the Illumina HiSeq platform. On the study's bioinformatics: PCR bias was computationally corrected using synthetic template baselines, reads within Hamming distance 2 were collapsed, and singletons that could not be merged were discarded. Reads were aligned against IMGT to assign V, D and J genes, CDR3 length and insertions or deletions at six rearrangement sites. Clonotype counts were normalized to sorted cell number within each subset before computing true diversity and Gini coefficients with the tcR R package. The overlap coefficient, calculated on TCRB nucleotide sequences, was used to quantify repertoire sharing. Out-of-frame TCRB sequences from naive cells were analyzed to stand in for the pre-selection repertoire. Not all clones reach the TCRdb copy of this immuneACCESS table, which keeps in-frame sequences only. Checked studies attribute under half of the gap to unresolved V genes and leave the rest unexplained. The V and J calls and the clone size are those of that table, but D and trimming were determined from the DNA. The sample profile shows some 410,000 clones; 14% of them were found once. Clones ranked in the top ten supply approximately 0.035% of the sample.

A single peripheral blood draw of about 120 mL on average was collected from each donor into heparinised tubes. Using a panel that included CD45RO, CCR7, CD25, CD127, CD95 and CD27, naive, central memory, regulatory and stem cell-like memory CD4+ T cells were sorted on a BD FACSAria II. A purity above 95% was achieved for all sorted populations. Right away, PBMCs were isolated by Lymphoprep density gradient centrifugation and were stained directly, with no culture step. Samples were stained and sorted in pairs, with one healthy donor and one patient per experiment, so that batch effects were minimized. Per the germline V gene, SGDLS is the CDR1 and YYNGEE is the CDR2. The CDR3 spans 16 residues, from the cysteine through the phenylalanine. Only the CDR3 DNA stays, 48 bases, in frame from base 1. After removal of 3 bases from V and 0 bases from J, the junction retains 6 bases not matched to a gene.

A word on this clone: The clone's antigen remains unknown. It has no much larger one-base neighbor in the sample; base qualities were not kept.

Sequenced sample: naive CD4+ T cells from blood. Taken with the paper, the label for cell subset or site translates to: true naive CD4+ T cells. The receptor was isolated from a man aged 30 to 45 in good health. The sequence joins TRBV9 to TRBJ2-3; TRBD2 fits 8 bases in the junction. The CDR3 protein is CASSEILAASTDTQYF. The nucleotide sequence is TGTGCCAGCAGCGAGATACTAGCGGCTAGCACAGATACGCAGTATTTT.